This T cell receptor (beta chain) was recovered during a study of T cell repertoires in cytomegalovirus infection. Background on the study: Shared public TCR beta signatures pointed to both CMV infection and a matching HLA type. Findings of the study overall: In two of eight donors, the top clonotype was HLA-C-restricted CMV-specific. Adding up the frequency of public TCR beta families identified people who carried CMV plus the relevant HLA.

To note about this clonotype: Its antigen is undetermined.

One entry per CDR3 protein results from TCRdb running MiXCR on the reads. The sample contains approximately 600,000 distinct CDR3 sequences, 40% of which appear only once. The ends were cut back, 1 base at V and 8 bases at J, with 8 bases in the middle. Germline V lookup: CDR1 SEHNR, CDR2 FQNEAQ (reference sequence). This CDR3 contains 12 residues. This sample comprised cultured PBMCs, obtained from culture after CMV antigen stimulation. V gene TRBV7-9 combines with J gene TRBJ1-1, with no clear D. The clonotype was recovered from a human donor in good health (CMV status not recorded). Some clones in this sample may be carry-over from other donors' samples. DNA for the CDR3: TGTGCCAGCAGCTTAGATTGGCGGGAAGCTTTCTTT. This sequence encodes CASSLDWREAFF.